This TCR beta chain was identified during a study of human T cells and chemical hapten exposure (dated by TCRdb to the early 2020s). Looking at the study overall: For sensitization, 2% DPC in acetone was applied to a roughly 2 cm by roughly 2 cm area of upper inner arm skin. Throughout the approximately 24-week study period, patients were also given weekly therapeutic DPC doses on the scalp. Patch tests used Finn chambers with 0.01% DPC on the upper back, scored after 6 days by International Contact Dermatitis Research Group standards. The patient cohort, mostly female, included alopecia areata with under or over 50% scalp involvement, alopecia totalis and alopecia universalis. Libraries were combined into a pool for sequencing, and differences in TCR yield between samples came mainly from small differences in library volumes within the pool. The study tracked peripheral blood TCR repertoire changes in vivo during primary and secondary sensitization to the hapten diphenylcyclopropenone (DPC) in alopecia patients. Blood samples were taken from patients before sensitization (week 0) and at 2, 6 and about 24 weeks after DPC sensitization. About 27 alopecia patients gave blood for TCR sequencing at one to four time points (pre-sensitization, 2, 6 and 24 weeks). What the study reported, not specific to this receptor: Significantly more large CDR3 similarity clusters were formed by expanded TCRs than by pre-sensitization or healthy control sets, consistent with antigen-driven responses. Patch test score was positively correlated with the number of PT1 expanded TCRs, with significance at thresholds 8, 16 and 32 but not at 4. All patients had alopecia, a presumed autoimmune disease, so their immune response might differ from that of healthy individuals. DPC sensitization did not change how many TCRs were above 1 in 1000 frequency, and no evidence was found of alterations in global repertoire structure. Repeated subsampling changed both the strength of the expansion versus patch-test correlation and the threshold at which that correlation became significant.

The time point label corresponds to: pre-sensitization, week 0. In light of the paper, this sample's treatment or condition label describes: therapeutic diphenylcyclopropenone sensitization with weekly scalp DPC. At every patch-test visit, the blood draw took place before the patch test was put on. Patients were eligible if aged 18 to 70, diagnosed with alopecia and judged suitable for DPC therapy, and pregnant patients were excluded. Total RNA was isolated from unfractionated whole blood collected in Tempus Blood RNA tubes. Library method: RACE. Sequencing instrument: NextSeq 500. During library preparation, unique molecular identifiers were attached to individual cDNA molecules so that TCRs could be counted in a quantitative, reproducible way. From each blood RNA sample, both TCR alpha and TCR beta chains were sequenced. Under the source paper's analysis protocol: Samples had a median of approximately 96,000 TCRs, with a range from roughly 23,224 to 750,000. V, J and CDR3 annotation of the TCR reads was performed with the Decombinator software suite. For the PS versus PT1 abundance plots, all samples were subsampled to the same number of TCRs (28,000). TCRs were defined as expanded if absent before sensitization and observed at least eight times at the 2-week time point. TCRdb ran its own pipeline on the public reads, namely fastp trimming at Q25 and MiXCR clone calling, and kept in-frame beta chains. Identical CDR3 protein sequences are pooled into one entry, listed with their most common genes and DNA. Here the V and J calls rest on TCRdb's processing, not on the authors' analysis. Here the sample has about 380,000 distinct CDR3 sequences; roughly 5.3% occur a single time. The ten top clones hold 2.5% to 3% of the sample.

This clonotype was detected ten times or more. It lacks a known antigen. The record has no base qualities; no much larger clone is one base away. At the junction V is shortened by 6 bases and J by 3 bases; bases outside the gene matches: 7. Inclusive of the bounding cysteine and phenylalanine, the CDR3 is 15 residues long. The DNA shown is the 45-base CDR3, in frame from base 1. The germline V gene provides CDR1 MRHNA and CDR2 SNTAGT. The sample in question was whole blood, obtained in connection with sensitization to the hapten diphenylcyclopropenone (DPC). This sequence was found in a woman in her 50s with alopecia areata. Some clones in this sample may be carry-over from other donors' samples. The chain is assembled from TRBV6-4 and TRBJ2-3, and 9 bases in between align with TRBD2. The DNA reads as follows: TGTGCCAGCAGCCCGCGGGGGGGCCATACAGATACGCAGTATTTT. This gives the protein CASSPRGGHTDTQYF.